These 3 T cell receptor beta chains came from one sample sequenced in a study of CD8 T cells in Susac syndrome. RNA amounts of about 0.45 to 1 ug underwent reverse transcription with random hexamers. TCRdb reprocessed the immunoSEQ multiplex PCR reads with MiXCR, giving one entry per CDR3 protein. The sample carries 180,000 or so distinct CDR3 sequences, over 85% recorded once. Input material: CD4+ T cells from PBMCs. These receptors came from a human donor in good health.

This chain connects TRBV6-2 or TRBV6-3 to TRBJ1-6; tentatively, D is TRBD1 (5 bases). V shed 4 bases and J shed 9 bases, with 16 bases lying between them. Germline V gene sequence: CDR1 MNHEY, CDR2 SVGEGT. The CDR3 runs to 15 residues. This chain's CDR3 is CASSLTGRLASPLHF. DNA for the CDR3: TGTGCCAGCAGTTTGACGGGACGATTAGCTTCACCCCTCCACTTT.

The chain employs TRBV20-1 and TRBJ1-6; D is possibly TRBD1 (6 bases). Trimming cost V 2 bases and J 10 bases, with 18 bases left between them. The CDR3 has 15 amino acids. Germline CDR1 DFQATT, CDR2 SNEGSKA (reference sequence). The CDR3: CSARSTGYSSSPLHF. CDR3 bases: TGCAGTGCTAGATCGACAGGTTATAGCAGCTCACCCCTCCACTTT.

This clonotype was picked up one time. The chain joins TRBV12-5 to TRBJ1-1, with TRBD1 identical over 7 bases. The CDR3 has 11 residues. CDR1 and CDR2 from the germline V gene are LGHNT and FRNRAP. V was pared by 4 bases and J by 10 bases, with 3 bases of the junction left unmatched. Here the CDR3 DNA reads TGTGCTAGTGGTTCCGACAGGGTAGCTTTCTTT. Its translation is CASGSDRVAFF.